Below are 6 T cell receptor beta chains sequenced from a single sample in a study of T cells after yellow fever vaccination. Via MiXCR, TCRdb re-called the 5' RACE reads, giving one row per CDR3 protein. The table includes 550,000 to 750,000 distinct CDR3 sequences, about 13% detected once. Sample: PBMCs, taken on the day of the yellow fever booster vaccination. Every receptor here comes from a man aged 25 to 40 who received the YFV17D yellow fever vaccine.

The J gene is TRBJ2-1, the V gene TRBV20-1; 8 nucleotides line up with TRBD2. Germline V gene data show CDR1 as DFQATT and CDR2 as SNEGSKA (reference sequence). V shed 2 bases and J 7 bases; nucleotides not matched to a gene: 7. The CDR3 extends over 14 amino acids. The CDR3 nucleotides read TGCAGTGCTAGAATAGCGGGGACCCCGAATGAGCAGTTCTTC. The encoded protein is CSARIAGTPNEQFF.

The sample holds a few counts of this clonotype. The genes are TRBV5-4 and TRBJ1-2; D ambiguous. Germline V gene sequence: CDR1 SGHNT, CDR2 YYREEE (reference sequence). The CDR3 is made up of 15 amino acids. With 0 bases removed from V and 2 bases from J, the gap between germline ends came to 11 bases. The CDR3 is CASSLVGRLNYGYTF. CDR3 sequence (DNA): TGTGCCAGCAGCTTGGTGGGGAGGTTAAACTATGGCTACACCTTC.

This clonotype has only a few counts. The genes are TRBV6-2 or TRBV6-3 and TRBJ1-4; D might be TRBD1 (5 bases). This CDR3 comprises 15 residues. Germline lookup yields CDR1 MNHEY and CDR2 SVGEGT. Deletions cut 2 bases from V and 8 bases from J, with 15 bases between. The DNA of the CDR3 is TGTGCCAGCAGTTACGGGGCCGTCGCGGGGGAAAAACTGTTTTTT. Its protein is CASSYGAVAGEKLFF.

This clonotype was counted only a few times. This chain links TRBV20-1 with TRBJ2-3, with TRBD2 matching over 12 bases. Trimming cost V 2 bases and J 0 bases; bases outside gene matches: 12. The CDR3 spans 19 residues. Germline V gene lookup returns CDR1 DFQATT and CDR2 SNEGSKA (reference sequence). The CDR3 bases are TGCAGTGCTAGACCCCTAAGGCCCCTAGCGGGAGGGAGCACAGATACGCAGTATTTT. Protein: CSARPLRPLAGGSTDTQYF.

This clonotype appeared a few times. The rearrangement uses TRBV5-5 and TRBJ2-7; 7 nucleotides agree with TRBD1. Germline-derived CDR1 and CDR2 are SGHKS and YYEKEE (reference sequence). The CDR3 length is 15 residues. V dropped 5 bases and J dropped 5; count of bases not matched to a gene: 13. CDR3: CASSLRQGSSDEQYF. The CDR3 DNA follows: TGTGCCAGCAGTTTGCGACAGGGTTCGTCGGACGAGCAGTACTTC.

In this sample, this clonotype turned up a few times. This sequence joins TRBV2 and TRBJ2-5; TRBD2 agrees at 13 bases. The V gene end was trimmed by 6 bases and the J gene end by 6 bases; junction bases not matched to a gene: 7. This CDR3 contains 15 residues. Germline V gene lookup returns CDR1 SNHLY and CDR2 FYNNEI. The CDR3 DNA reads TGTGCCAGCAGGCCGACTAGCGGGGGGAGGAAGACCCAGTACTTC. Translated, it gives CASRPTSGGRKTQYF.